A single sample is the source of the 27 T cell receptor beta chains below, sequenced in a study of blood T cell repertoires in COVID-19. Profiled with immunoSEQ multiplex PCR; TCRdb holds only in-frame clones, not every one. The table lists over 25,000 clones, around 83% of them singletons, with 7.3% in the top ten. The sample was peripheral blood. All receptors derive from a human donor in a cohort sampled during active COVID-19.

V usage is TRBV7-9 and J usage is TRBJ2-1, with D possibly TRBD2 on 6 matching bases. V was clipped by 6 bases and J by 0 bases, with 15 bases between them. The CDR3 contains 16 residues. Germline V gene lookup returns CDR1 SEHNR and CDR2 FQNEAQ (reference sequence). This CDR3 is CASSADRLGSYNEQFF. The DNA for the CDR3 is TGTGCCAGCAGTGCTGACAGACTAGGCTCCTACAATGAGCAGTTCTTC.

The V gene is TRBV12-3 or TRBV12-4, the J gene TRBJ1-3; a possible D gene is TRBD1 (5 bases). The CDR3 is 13 residues long. Trimming cost V 5 bases and J 4 bases, with 9 bases left between them. CDR3 protein: CASSPAGGNTIYF. CDR3 sequence (DNA): TGTGCCAGCAGTCCCGCAGGGGGAAACACCATATATTTT.

Notes on this clone: Germline is not matched at one junction end, which may reflect a read error. The chain is built from TRBV7-7 and TRBJ2-7; 8 bases are shared with TRBD1. The CDR3 covers 15 residues. Germline-derived CDR1 and CDR2 are SSHAT and FNYEAQ (reference sequence). CDR3 residues: CASSLAAGTGYEQYF. The CDR3 DNA follows: TGTGCTAGCAGCTTAGCCGCAGGGACAGGCTACGAGCAGTACTTC.

The chain recombines TRBV5-4 with TRBJ2-5; 13 bases map to TRBD2. Trimming at V came to 3 bases and at J to 6 bases, leaving 8 bases not matched to a gene. The CDR3 runs to 16 residues. Per germline, CDR1 SGHNT and CDR2 YYREEE (reference sequence). This chain's CDR3 is CASSSGLAGDWKTQYF. CDR3 DNA sequence: TGTGCCAGCAGCTCCGGACTAGCGGGAGACTGGAAGACCCAGTACTTC.

This chain connects TRBV19 to TRBJ1-3, with TRBD1 matching over 10 bases. The CDR3 covers 15 residues. V gave up 3 bases and J gave up 2 bases; unmatched junction bases: 1. Germline assignment: CDR1 LNHDA and CDR2 SQIVND (reference sequence). CDR3 sequence (DNA): TGTGCCAGTAGTATTGACAGGGGGCCTGGAAACACCATATATTTT. This translates into CASSIDRGPGNTIYF.

This sequence joins TRBV14 and TRBJ2-5, with D possibly being TRBD2 (5 bases). Trimming removed 1 base from V and 0 bases from J, with 9 bases in between. The V gene's germline CDR1 is SGHDN and CDR2 FVKESK. This CDR3 has 15 amino acids. The CDR3 loop is CASSQVRANQETQYF. The CDR3 DNA sequence: TGTGCCAGCAGCCAAGTGAGGGCGAACCAAGAGACCCAGTACTTC.

This sequence joins TRBV30 and TRBJ2-6; possibly TRBD2 for D (6 bases). V lost 7 bases and J lost 3, with 13 bases in between. The CDR3 loop spans 14 amino acids. The germline gives CDR1 GTSNPN, CDR2 SVGIG (reference sequence). The CDR3 coding sequence is TGTGCCTCAAAGACGGGAGTTGGGGCCAACGTCCTGACTTTC. Translating it yields CASKTGVGANVLTF.

V gene TRBV18 combines with J gene TRBJ2-1; 11 bases fit TRBD2. The CDR3 is made up of 18 amino acids. Trimming removed 0 bases from V and 3 bases from J; junction bases left unmatched: 7. Germline loops: CDR1 KGHSH, CDR2 LQKENI. DNA for the CDR3: TGTGCCAGCTCACCACCGGAACCGGGACTAGCGGACTACAATGAGCAGTTCTTC. Translating it yields CASSPPEPGLADYNEQFF.

The V and J genes are TRBV5-1 and TRBJ1-4; the match to TRBD1 covers 7 bases. Germline assignment: CDR1 SGHRS and CDR2 YFSETQ. This CDR3 is built from 15 residues. With 4 bases clipped from V and 5 bases from J, the junction kept 8 bases outside the gene matches. The CDR3 sequence: CASSQGTAINEKLFF. In DNA form, the CDR3 reads TGCGCCAGCAGCCAGGGGACAGCGATAAATGAAAAACTGTTTTTT. The entire variable domain, with the rest obtained from reference TRBV5-1 and TRBJ1-4, is as follows: KAGVTQTPRYLIKTRGQQVTLSCSPISGHRSVSWYQQTPGQGLQFLFEYFSETQRNKGNFPGRFSGRQFSNSRSEMNVSTLELGDSALYLCASSQGTAINEKLFFGSGTQLSVL.

This chain connects TRBV7-2 to TRBJ2-2, with a weak D call TRBD2 (6 bases). V was cut by 4 bases and J by 7 bases, with 19 bases left in between. The CDR3 has 16 amino acids. Germline V CDR1 and CDR2: SGHTA, FQGNSA. CDR3 sequence (DNA): TGTGCCAGCAGCTCCCGATTCCGGGACTCCCACGGGGAGCTGTTTTTT. This translates into CASSSRFRDSHGELFF.

The chain joins TRBV9 to TRBJ1-3; D may be TRBD1 (5 bases). Germline lookup yields CDR1 SGDLS and CDR2 YYNGEE. Trimming stripped 7 bases from V and 1 base from J, with 9 bases between. The CDR3 is 13 amino acids. The CDR3 coding sequence is TGTGCCAGCGGGGACTCTTCTGGAAACACCATATATTTT. Translated, it gives CASGDSSGNTIYF. Full variable domain (missing parts from reference TRBV9 and TRBJ1-3): DSGVTQTPKHLITATGQRVTLRCSPRSGDLSVYWYQQSLDQGLQFLIQYYNGEERAKGNILERFSAQQFPDLHSELNLSSLELGDSALYFCASGDSSGNTIYFGEGSWLTVV.

The CDR3 reads CASSQAPDSNSPLHF. DNA for the CDR3: TGTGCCAGCAGCCAAGCCCCGGACAGTAATTCACCCCTCCACTTT. This rearrangement joins TRBV4-2 to TRBJ1-6; TRBD1 is a possible D gene (6 bases). Germline V gene lookup returns CDR1 LGHNA and CDR2 YNFKEQ. This CDR3 is built from 15 residues. The germline V and J ends were trimmed by 1 base and 6 bases, with 10 bases remaining between them.

This clone was observed a handful of times. The chain combines TRBV7-9 with TRBJ1-5; 7 positions match TRBD1. Germline trimming cut 5 bases from V and 0 bases from J; bases unmatched to any gene: 10. Germline V gene sequence: CDR1 SEHNR, CDR2 FQNEAQ (reference sequence). The CDR3 has 17 residues. The CDR3 here is CASSPGQASDSNQPQHF. DNA of the CDR3: TGTGCCAGCAGCCCAGGACAGGCTTCCGATAGCAATCAGCCCCAGCATTTT.

This chain connects TRBV19 to TRBJ1-2, with D possibly TRBD1 on 5 matching bases. Germline CDR1 LNHDA, CDR2 SQIVND (reference sequence). Trimming took 10 bases from V and 4 from J, leaving 22 bases between them. The CDR3 is 15 residues long. The CDR3 here is CATWGETALGYGYTF. In DNA form, the CDR3 reads TGTGCCACCTGGGGGGAGACAGCACTAGGCTATGGCTACACCTTC.

V usage is TRBV4-1 and J usage is TRBJ2-7; 11 nucleotides line up with TRBD2. Germline values: CDR1 MGHRA, CDR2 YSYEKL. J lost 1 base, V lost 4 bases, and 6 bases had no gene match. This CDR3 is built from 16 residues. The CDR3: CASSPRLAGSSYEQYF. The CDR3 nucleotides read TGCGCCAGCAGCCCTCGACTAGCGGGAAGTTCCTACGAGCAGTACTTC.

J is TRBJ2-3 and V is TRBV4-1; 8 nucleotides agree with TRBD1. The CDR3 totals 13 residues. J gave up 14 bases and V 3 bases, and 10 bases lay outside the gene matches. Germline values: CDR1 MGHRA, CDR2 YSYEKL. The CDR3 nucleotides are TGCGCCAGCAGCCAGGACGGGACAGGATTTCGGTATTTT. Translation: CASSQDGTGFRYF.

The V and J genes are TRBV12-3 or TRBV12-4 and TRBJ2-1; 8 nucleotides match TRBD1. This CDR3 has 13 amino acids. After removal of 10 bases from V and 0 bases from J, the junction contained 2 bases not matched to a gene. The CDR3 nucleotides read TGTGCCACCGGACAGGGCTCCTACAATGAGCAGTTCTTC. This gives the protein CATGQGSYNEQFF.

V is TRBV19 and J is TRBJ1-2; the D gene is possibly TRBD1 (5 bases). The length of the CDR3 is 15 residues. Germline V CDR1 and CDR2: LNHDA, SQIVND (reference sequence). Trimming took off 6 bases at V and 8 bases at J, with 22 bases between the two ends. Here the CDR3 reads CASRRQRWGVVGYTF. CDR3 sequence (DNA): TGTGCCAGTAGGAGACAGCGTTGGGGCGTGGTCGGCTACACCTTC.

This clone was seen only once. The genes are TRBV10-3 and TRBJ2-1; D may be TRBD1 (5 bases). The V end lost 0 bases, the J end lost 6 bases, and 18 bases lay between the germline ends. CDR1 ENHRY and CDR2 SYGVKD come from the germline V gene. The CDR3 has 17 residues. The CDR3 region is CAISESGPGHPLNEQFF. The CDR3 nucleotides are TGTGCCATCAGTGAGTCCGGTCCCGGACACCCTCTCAATGAGCAGTTCTTC.

This clone has only one observation. The gene calls are TRBV11-3 and TRBJ2-1; D is uncertain. Trimming stripped 0 bases from V and 8 bases from J, with 5 bases between. This CDR3 contains 12 residues. CDR1 SGHNT and CDR2 YENEEA come from the germline V gene. CDR3 amino acids: CASSLEFDEQFF. Written as DNA, the CDR3 is TGTGCCAGCAGCTTAGAATTCGATGAGCAGTTCTTC.

The chain uses TRBV5-1 and TRBJ1-3, with D tentatively TRBD1 (6 bases). The CDR3 runs 15 residues. Germline loops: CDR1 SGHRS, CDR2 YFSETQ. V dropped 2 bases and J dropped 0 bases, with 9 bases sitting between them. The CDR3 region has the DNA TGCGCCAGCAGCTTACAGGGAACCTCTGGAAACACCATATATTTT. Translated, it gives CASSLQGTSGNTIYF.

This chain uses TRBV2 with TRBJ1-5; TRBD1 matches at 7 bases. V lost 5 bases to trimming and J lost 3 bases; unmatched junction nucleotides: 16. The germline gives CDR1 SNHLY, CDR2 FYNNEI. The CDR3 extends over 18 amino acids. The CDR3 DNA follows: TGTGCCAGCAGTATCAGCCCTTCGGGACAGAGCTACAATCAGCCCCAGCATTTT. It codes for CASSISPSGQSYNQPQHF.

The chain has TRBV7-6 and TRBJ1-5; 9 bases match TRBD1. V shed 1 base, J shed 5 bases, and the junction held 0 bases outside the gene matches. This CDR3 is built from 14 residues. Germline CDR1 and CDR2: SGHVS and FNYEAQ. This chain's CDR3 is CASSLGTGDQPQHF. CDR3 coding DNA: TGTGCCAGCAGCTTAGGGACAGGGGATCAGCCCCAGCATTTT. The complete variable domain, with remaining parts taken from reference TRBV7-6 and TRBJ1-5, reads GAGVSQSPRYKVTKRGQDVALRCDPISGHVSLYWYRQALGQGPEFLTYFNYEAQQDKSGLPNDRFSAERPEGSISTLTIQRTEQRDSAMYRCASSLGTGDQPQHFGDGTRLSIL.

The chain recombines TRBV7-6 with TRBJ2-2, with TRBD2 matching 11 bases. This CDR3 is 16 amino acids long. J lost 5 bases, V lost 4 bases, and 6 bases had no gene match. The germline gives CDR1 SGHVS, CDR2 FNYEAQ. The CDR3 reads CASSSRLAGNTGELFF. Written as DNA, the CDR3 is TGTGCCAGCAGCTCTAGACTAGCGGGGAATACCGGGGAGCTGTTTTTT.

A few counts support this clone. V gene TRBV28 combines with J gene TRBJ2-1; perhaps TRBD2 as D (5 bases). The V gene lost 7 bases and the J gene lost 7 bases, with 20 bases spanning the gap. The CDR3 is 15 amino acids. Germline V CDR1 and CDR2: MDHEN, SYDVKM. In nucleotides, the CDR3 is TGTGCCAGCACCGCCGAGCGGTATGGATTAAATGAGCAGTTCTTC. It codes for CASTAERYGLNEQFF.

This clone showed up just once. The CDR3 DNA is TGTGCCAGCAGTGCCCAAGGGCGGGAAGGTAGGAATGAGCAGTTCTTC. Amino acids: CASSAQGREGRNEQFF. The genes are TRBV25-1 and TRBJ2-1; TRBD2 is a possible D gene (6 bases). The V gene's germline CDR1 is MGHDK and CDR2 SYGVNS. The CDR3 spans 16 residues. Trimming stripped 4 bases from V and 7 bases from J, with 20 bases between.

The chain joins TRBV4-1 to TRBJ1-2; 7 bases are shared with TRBD1. Unmatched junction bases numbered 2, after V lost 0 bases and J lost 10 bases. The CDR3 contains 12 residues. The germline V gene has CDR1 MGHRA and CDR2 YSYEKL. CDR3 amino acids: CASSQERGPYTF. CDR3 bases: TGCGCCAGCAGCCAAGAAAGGGGGCCCTACACCTTC.